These T cell receptor beta chains were read from a single sample in a study of control samples from healthy donors and cancer patients. The data were produced by immunoSEQ multiplex PCR, yet TCRdb's version contains in-frame clones alone and is incomplete. The data hold some 150,000 clones, with roughly 94% observed a single time. Sequences were obtained from blood. These receptors all come from a man aged 40-55 years in good health. The CDR3 runs from the conserved cysteine through the conserved F or W. D genes are given only for firm matches. Part of the rows lack a size; the others show once, few, many or a class for expanded clones.

NA,TRBD2,TRBJ2-1,TRBV7-6,TGTGCCAGCAGCTTAGGATCTAGCGGGGCAAGAGATGAGCAGTTCTTC,CASSLGSSGARDEQFF
NA,TRBD1,TRBJ1-1,TRBV5-4,TGTGCCAGCACTAAACAGGGGGTGACCACTGAAGCTTTCTTT,CASTKQGVTTEAFF
NA,NA,TRBJ1-6,TRBV7-8,TGTGCCAGCACCCCGATGGAAAGCTCCTATAATTCACCCCTCCACTTT,CASTPMESSYNSPLHF
NA,TRBD1,TRBJ1-2,TRBV25-1,TGTGCCAGCAGTGAATTTGGGACAGGAGGAGGCTACACCTTC,CASSEFGTGGGYTF
NA,NA,TRBJ1-1,TRBV11-2,TGTGCCAGCAGCTTAAAGGGCACTGAAGCTTTCTTT,CASSLKGTEAFF
NA,TRBD2,TRBJ2-3,TRBV15,TGTGCCACCAGCAGAGGGGTAGCGGGGGCCAGAGGTTTAGATACGCAGTATTTT,CATSRGVAGARGLDTQYF
once,NA,TRBJ2-1,TRBV7-2,TGTGCCAGCAGCCCCCAGGGGGGGGTCGGGGAGCAGTTCTTC,CASSPQGGVGEQFF
NA,NA,TRBJ2-3,TRBV9,TGTGCCAGCAGCGCCGGGACCGCCGACTATGCAGATACGCAGTATTTT,CASSAGTADYADTQYF
NA,NA,TRBJ1-1,TRBV5-1,TGCGCCAGCAGCTTGCGGGACCCACCTGAAGCTTTCTTT,CASSLRDPPEAFF
NA,TRBD2,TRBJ2-2,TRBV7-9,TGTGCCAGCAGGGACCGGGAGGCTGGGACCGGGGAGCTGTTTTTT,CASRDREAGTGELFF
NA,TRBD2,TRBJ2-3,TRBV2,TGTGCCAGCAATCCCCCGGGACTAGCGGATAGCACAGATACGCAGTATTTT,CASNPPGLADSTDTQYF
NA,NA,TRBJ2-1,TRBV2,TGTGCCAGCAGTGAAGCGGGGCGGACCTACAATGAGCAGTTCTTC,CASSEAGRTYNEQFF
NA,NA,TRBJ1-2,TRBV3-1/TRBV3-2,TGTGCCAGCAGCCAAGATATAGTTAACTATGGCTACACCTTC,CASSQDIVNYGYTF
few,NA,TRBJ2-5,TRBV11-1,TGTGCCAGCAGCTTACAACAAGGATTGGAGACCCAGTACTTC,CASSLQQGLETQYF
NA,NA,TRBJ2-3,TRBV5-1,TGCGCCAGCAGCCTTCGGACAGCCGATACGCAGTATTTT,CASSLRTADTQYF